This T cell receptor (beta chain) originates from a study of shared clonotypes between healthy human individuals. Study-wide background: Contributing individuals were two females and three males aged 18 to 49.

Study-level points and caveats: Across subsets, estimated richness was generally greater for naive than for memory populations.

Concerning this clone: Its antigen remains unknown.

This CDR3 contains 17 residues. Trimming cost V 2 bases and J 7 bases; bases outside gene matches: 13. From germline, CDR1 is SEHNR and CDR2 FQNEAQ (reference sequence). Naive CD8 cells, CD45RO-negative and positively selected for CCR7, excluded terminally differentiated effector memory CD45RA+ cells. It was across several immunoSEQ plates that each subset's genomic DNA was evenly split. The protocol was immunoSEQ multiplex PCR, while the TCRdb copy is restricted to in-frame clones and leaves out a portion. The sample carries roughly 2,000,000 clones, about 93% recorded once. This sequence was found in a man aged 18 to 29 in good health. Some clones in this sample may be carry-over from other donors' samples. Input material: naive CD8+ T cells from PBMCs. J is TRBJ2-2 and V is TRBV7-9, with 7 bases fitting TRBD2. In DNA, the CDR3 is TGTGCCAGCAGCTTAAAGTTTACGCTAGCGGCTTACGGGGAGCTGTTTTTT. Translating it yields CASSLKFTLAAYGELFF.